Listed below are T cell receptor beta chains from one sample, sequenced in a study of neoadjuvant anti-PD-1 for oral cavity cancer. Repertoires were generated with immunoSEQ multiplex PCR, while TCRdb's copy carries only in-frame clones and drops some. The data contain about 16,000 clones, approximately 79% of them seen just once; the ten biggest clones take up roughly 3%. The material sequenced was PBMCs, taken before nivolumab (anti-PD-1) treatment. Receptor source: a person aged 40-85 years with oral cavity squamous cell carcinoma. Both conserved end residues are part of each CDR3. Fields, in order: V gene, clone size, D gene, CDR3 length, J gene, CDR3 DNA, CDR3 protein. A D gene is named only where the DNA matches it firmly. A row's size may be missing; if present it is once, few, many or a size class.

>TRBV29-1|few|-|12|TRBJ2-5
TGCAGCGTTGAAGACCCGGGGGAGACCCAGTACTTC
CSVEDPGETQYF
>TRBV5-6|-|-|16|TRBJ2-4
TGTGCCAGCAGCGAGGCGGGTCAATTAGCCAAAAACATTCAGTACTTC
CASSEAGQLAKNIQYF
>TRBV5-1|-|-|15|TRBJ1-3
TGCGCCAGCAGCTTGGCCGGGAGCTCTGGAAACACCATATATTTT
CASSLAGSSGNTIYF
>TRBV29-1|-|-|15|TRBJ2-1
TGCAGCGTGCCCTCCAGGCGCTTCCTATACAATGAGCAGTTCTTC
CSVPSRRFLYNEQFF
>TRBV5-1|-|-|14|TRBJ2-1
TGCGCCAGCAGCCCCAGACCGTCCGGGGATGAGCAGTTCTTC
CASSPRPSGDEQFF
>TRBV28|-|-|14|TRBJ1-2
TGTGCCAGCGGCCCCGGGACGGAGATCTATGGCTACACCTTC
CASGPGTEIYGYTF
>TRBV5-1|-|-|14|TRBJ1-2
TGCGCCAGCAGCTTGGCCTATATTACAGGGAGCTACACCTTC
CASSLAYITGSYTF
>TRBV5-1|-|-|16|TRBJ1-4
TGCGCCAGCAGCTTGGGTGCGGGAACGTCTAATGAAAAACTGTTTTTT
CASSLGAGTSNEKLFF
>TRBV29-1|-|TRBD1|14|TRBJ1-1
TGCAGCGTCGCCGGGGGGACAGGGGGCCCCGGGGCTTTCTTT
CSVAGGTGGPGAFF
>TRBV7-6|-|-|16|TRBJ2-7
TGTGCCAGCAGCTTAGGGTCTCGAGGCAGCTACTACGAGCAGTACTTC
CASSLGSRGSYYEQYF
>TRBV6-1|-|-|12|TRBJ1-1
TGTGCCAGCAAAGAAGGGCACACTGAAGCTTTCTTT
CASKEGHTEAFF
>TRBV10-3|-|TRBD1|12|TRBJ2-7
TGTGCCACGGGACAGGGGGCCCACGAGCAGTACTTC
CATGQGAHEQYF
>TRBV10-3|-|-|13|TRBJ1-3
TGTGCCATCGCAGGCCCGCCTGGAAACACCATATATTTT
CAIAGPPGNTIYF
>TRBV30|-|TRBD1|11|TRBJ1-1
TGTGCCTGGAGCCAGGGACAGTCTACTTTCTTT
CAWSQGQSTFF
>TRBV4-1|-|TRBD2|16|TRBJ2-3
TGCGCCAGCAGCCCTCTAGCGGGAGCGCTGACAGATACGCAGTATTTT
CASSPLAGALTDTQYF
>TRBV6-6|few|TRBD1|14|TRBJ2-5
TGTGCCAGCACCCCGGGACAGGGCTGGGAGACCCAGTACTTC
CASTPGQGWETQYF
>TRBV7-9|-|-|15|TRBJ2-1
TGTGCCAGCAGCTTAGGGACACTTGTCTACAATGAGCAGTTCTTC
CASSLGTLVYNEQFF
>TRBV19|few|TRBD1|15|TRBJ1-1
TGTGCCAGTACCACCCGCCGGACAGGAGCCCCTGAAGCTTTCTTT
CASTTRRTGAPEAFF
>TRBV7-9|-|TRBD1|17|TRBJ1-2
TGTGCCAGCAGACGCGAGCGGGACAGGGGGCTAGAGTATGGCTACACCTTC
CASRRERDRGLEYGYTF
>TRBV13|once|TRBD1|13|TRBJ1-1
TGTGCCAGCCAGGGACAGCTAAACACTGAAGCTTTCTTT
CASQGQLNTEAFF
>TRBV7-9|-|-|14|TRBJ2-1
TGTGCCAGCAGCTTAGTGGGGGGAAGCAATGAGCAGTTCTTC
CASSLVGGSNEQFF
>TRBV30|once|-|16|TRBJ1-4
TGTGCCTGGAGTTCGGGGTTTGAGGGGTTGAATGAAAAACTGTTTTTT
CAWSSGFEGLNEKLFF
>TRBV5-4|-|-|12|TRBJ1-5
TGTGCCAGCAGCATCCTCAATCAGCCCCAGCATTTT
CASSILNQPQHF
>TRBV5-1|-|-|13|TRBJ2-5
TGCGCCAGCAGCTTTGCTGAGAAAGAGACCCAGTACTTC
CASSFAEKETQYF
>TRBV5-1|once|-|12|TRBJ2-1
TGCGCCAGCAGCACGACCTACAATGAGCAGTTCTTC
CASSTTYNEQFF
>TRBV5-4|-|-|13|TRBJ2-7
TGTGCCAGCAGCCCGACTAACTCCTACGAGCAGTACTTC
CASSPTNSYEQYF
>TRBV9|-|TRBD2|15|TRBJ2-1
TGTGCCAGCAGCGTAGCGGGAGGGTCCTACAATGAGCAGTTCTTC
CASSVAGGSYNEQFF
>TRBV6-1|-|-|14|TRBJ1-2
TGTGCCACCTTGAAATGGGACACCTCGGAAGGCTACACCTTC
CATLKWDTSEGYTF
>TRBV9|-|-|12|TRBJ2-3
TGTGCCAGCAGCGTAGCTGCAGATACGCAGTATTTT
CASSVAADTQYF
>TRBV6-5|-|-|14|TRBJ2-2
TGTGCCAGCAGACGCCCAGGGGGGACCGGGGAGCTGTTTTTT
CASRRPGGTGELFF
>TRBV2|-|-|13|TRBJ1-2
TGTGCCAGCACATACAGTGGGGGGTATGGCTACACCTTC
CASTYSGGYGYTF
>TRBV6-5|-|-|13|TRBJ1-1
TGTGCCAGCAGTTATCAGGGGAGAACTGAAGCTTTCTTT
CASSYQGRTEAFF
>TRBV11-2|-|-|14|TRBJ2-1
TGTGCCAGCAGCTTAGGGCTAGCAACGGATGAGCAGTTCTTC
CASSLGLATDEQFF
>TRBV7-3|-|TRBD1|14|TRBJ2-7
TGTGCCAGCAGCTTAAGCGCAGGGGGCGACGAGCAGTACTTC
CASSLSAGGDEQYF
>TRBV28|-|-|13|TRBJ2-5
TGTGCCAGCAGAGAACAGGGAAAAGAGACCCAGTACTTC
CASREQGKETQYF
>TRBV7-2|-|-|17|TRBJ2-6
TGTGCCAGCAGCTTAAGAGTGTACCTTACTGGGGCCAACGTCCTGACTTTC
CASSLRVYLTGANVLTF
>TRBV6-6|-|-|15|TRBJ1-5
TGTGCCAGCAGCCACATCGGGGGGGTGGGTCAGCCCCAGCATTTT
CASSHIGGVGQPQHF
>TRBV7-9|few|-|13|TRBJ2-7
TGTGCCAGCAGACCCGGACATGACTACGAGCAGTACTTC
CASRPGHDYEQYF
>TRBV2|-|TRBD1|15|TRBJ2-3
TGTGCCAGCAGTGCAGGGGGCGCTTCCGCAGATACGCAGTATTTT
CASSAGGASADTQYF
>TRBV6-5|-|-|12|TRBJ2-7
TGTGCCAGCAGGGGCCTCACCTACGAGCAGTACTTC
CASRGLTYEQYF
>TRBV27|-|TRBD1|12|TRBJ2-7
TGTGCCAGCAGTCCGGACAGGGTTGAGCAGTACTTC
CASSPDRVEQYF
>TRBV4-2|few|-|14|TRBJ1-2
TGTGCCAGCAGCCAAGAAGACGCCGACTATGGCTACACCTTC
CASSQEDADYGYTF
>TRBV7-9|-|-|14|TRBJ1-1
TGTGCCAGCAGCCCCCCCACAGAGAACACTGAAGCTTTCTTT
CASSPPTENTEAFF
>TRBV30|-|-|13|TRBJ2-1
TGTGCCTGGAGTGTACCCAGGGGTGGTGAGCAGTTCTTC
CAWSVPRGGEQFF
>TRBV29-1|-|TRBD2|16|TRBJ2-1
TGCAGCGTTGAACTAGGGCTAGCGGACGCCTACAATGAGCAGTTCTTC
CSVELGLADAYNEQFF
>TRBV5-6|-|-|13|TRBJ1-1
TGTGCCAGCAGGGGGACGAGGAACACTGAAGCTTTCTTT
CASRGTRNTEAFF
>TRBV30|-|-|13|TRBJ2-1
TGTGCCTGGAGTGCTGGCCTTTACAATGAGCAGTTCTTC
CAWSAGLYNEQFF
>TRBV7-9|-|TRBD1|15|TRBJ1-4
TGTGCCAGCAGCCTCCTGAAGGGGGCAGGTGAAAAACTGTTTTTT
CASSLLKGAGEKLFF
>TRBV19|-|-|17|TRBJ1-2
TGTGCCAGTAGTATCCACCCCCCGGGGGCGCAGGACTATGGCTACACCTTC
CASSIHPPGAQDYGYTF
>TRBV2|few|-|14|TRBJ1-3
TGTGCCAGCAGGGAGGAATTCTCTGGAAACACCATATATTTT
CASREEFSGNTIYF
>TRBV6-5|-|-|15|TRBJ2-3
TGTGCCAGCAGTTACTCAGTCGGGACGGCAGATACGCAGTATTTT
CASSYSVGTADTQYF
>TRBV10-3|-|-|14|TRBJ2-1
TGTGCCAGCCGACCTACCAGCTCCTACAATGAGCAGTTCTTC
CASRPTSSYNEQFF
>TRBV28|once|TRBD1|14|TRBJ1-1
TGTGCCAGCCATACTCCAAAGGGACAGTTTGAAGCTTTCTTT
CASHTPKGQFEAFF
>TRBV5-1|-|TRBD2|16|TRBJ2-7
TGCGCCAGCAGCGGCGGGAGCCCCGCTGCGTTCTACGAGCAGTACTTC
CASSGGSPAAFYEQYF
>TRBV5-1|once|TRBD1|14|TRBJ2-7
TGCGCCAGCAGCGGAAAGGGGACAGCCTACGAGCAGTACTTC
CASSGKGTAYEQYF
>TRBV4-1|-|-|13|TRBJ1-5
TGCGCCAGCAGCCTTCCAGGGAAGGAGCCCCAGCATTTT
CASSLPGKEPQHF
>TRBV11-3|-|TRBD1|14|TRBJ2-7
TGTGCCAGCAGCTCGGGACAGGGGGCGAGGGAGCAGTACTTC
CASSSGQGAREQYF